One T cell receptor beta chain is described in this entry. These data come from a study of blood T cell repertoires in COVID-19. In the study overall: Researchers got acute and convalescent COVID-19 samples from the United States, Italy and Spain. From T cells, B-cell-depleted T cells, or PBMCs came the material, which was cDNA or gDNA.

With 6 bases removed from V and 7 bases from J, the gap between germline ends came to 9 bases. This CDR3 region has 11 residues. Looked up from germline, CDR1 is DFQATT and CDR2 is SNEGSKA (reference sequence). Original processing notes: Estimates of nucleated cell counts were drawn from the amplification of reference gene primers. Clones were read by immunoSEQ multiplex PCR, and TCRdb kept only the in-frame ones, dropping some. The V and J calls and clone size were taken over from that table, and D and trimming were inferred from the DNA. Of roughly 64,000 clones in the sample, about 70% were seen once.

The chain joins TRBV20-1 to TRBJ2-2, with D maybe TRBD2 (5 bases). This TCR was sampled from a human donor in a cohort sampled during active COVID-19. The sequenced material came from peripheral blood. The CDR3 nucleotides are TGCAGTGCGGCCCGGGGCGGGGAGCTGTTTTTT. Encoded protein: CSAARGGELFF.